One and the same sample provided the 3 T cell receptor beta chains below, sequenced in a study of CD8+ T cells in alopecia areata. The sequencing template was cDNA reverse transcribed from extracted RNA. Only in-frame clones appear in the TCRdb table, and some are missing; sequencing was by immunoSEQ multiplex PCR. This table holds under 250,000 clones, about 61% found once. Sequenced sample: CD8+ T cells sorted from blood. The receptors were sampled from a human donor in good health.

The chain is built from TRBV29-1 and TRBJ1-4, with D possibly being TRBD1 (6 bases). The germline gives CDR1 SQVTM, CDR2 ANQGSEA. The CDR3 length is 12 residues. V was shortened by 4 bases and J by 8 bases, with 11 bases between the two germline ends. Here the CDR3 DNA reads TGCAGCGTTGTTACAGGGAACGAAAAACTGTTTTTT. It yields the protein CSVVTGNEKLFF.

This chain joins TRBV29-1 and TRBJ2-7; TRBD1 matches at 9 bases. The CDR3 consists of 13 residues. The J segment lost 5 bases and the V segment lost 7 bases, leaving 9 bases of the junction unmatched. Germline-derived CDR1 and CDR2 are SQVTM and ANQGSEA. The CDR3 is CSATGTGFNEQYF. Written as DNA, the CDR3 is TGCAGCGCTACCGGGACAGGGTTCAACGAGCAGTACTTC.

The chain couples TRBV29-1 to TRBJ1-1; D uncertain. Germline values: CDR1 SQVTM, CDR2 ANQGSEA. CDR3 length: 10 residues. V lost 7 bases and J 5 bases, leaving 8 bases between the germline ends. In nucleotides, the CDR3 is TGCAGCGCCCTAGATACTGAAGCTTTCTTT. It is translated as CSALDTEAFF.